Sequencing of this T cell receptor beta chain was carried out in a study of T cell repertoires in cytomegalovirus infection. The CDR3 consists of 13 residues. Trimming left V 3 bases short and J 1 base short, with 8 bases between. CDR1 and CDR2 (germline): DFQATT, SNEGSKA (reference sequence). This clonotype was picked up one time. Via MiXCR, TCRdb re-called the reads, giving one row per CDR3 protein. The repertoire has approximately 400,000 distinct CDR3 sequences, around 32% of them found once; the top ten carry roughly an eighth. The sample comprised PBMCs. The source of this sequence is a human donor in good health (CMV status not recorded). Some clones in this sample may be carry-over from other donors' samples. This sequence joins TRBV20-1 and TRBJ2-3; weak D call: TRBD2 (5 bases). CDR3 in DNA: TGCAGTGCTAGGAGGGCCCGCACAGATACGCAGTATTTT. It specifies CSARRARTDTQYF.